This T cell receptor beta chain originates from a study of vaccination and CD4 T cells after COVID-19. At the level of the study: The convalescent population consisted of six males and four females, two of whom were of Hispanic ethnicity. General study points: Convalescent patients had 304 of 307 vaccine-specific clones showing spike mono-reactivity. The median count of SARS-CoV-2-reactive clonotypes rose from 21 to 38, not significantly.

Sequenced with the Oncomine TCR Beta short-read assay was DNA taken from cultured CD4+ T cells. Each CDR3 protein is one row after TCRdb ran MiXCR on the PCR reads. The sample lists about 15,000 distinct CDR3 sequences, 53% seen once, with around 4.6% in the top ten. The treatment: approximately nine-day PBMC culture with coronavirus spike peptide pools or control peptides (ViraFEST assay). ViraFEST enlarged antigen-specific T cell populations with peptide pools and afterwards sequenced TCRs. In the case of this clonotype: Its specificity is not known.

The receptor's source is a human donor who had recovered from COVID-19. This specimen was CD4+ T cells from blood, cultured in vitro, taken before SARS-CoV-2 vaccination.

The CDR3 reads CASSRGTGGSPLHF. CDR3 bases: TGTGCCAGCAGCCGAGGGACAGGGGGGTCACCCCTCCACTTT. V and J are TRBV11-3 and TRBJ1-6, with 11 positions matching TRBD1. CDR3 size: 14 residues. Germline trimming cut 5 bases from V and 10 bases from J; bases unmatched to any gene: 4. Per germline, CDR1 SGHNT and CDR2 YENEEA. Looking up the rest from reference TRBV11-3 and TRBJ1-6 gives the full variable domain: EAGVVQSPRYKIIEKKQPVAFWCNPISGHNTLYWYLQNLGQGPELLIRYENEEAVDDSQLPKDRFSAERLKGVDSTLKIQPAELGDSAVYLCASSRGTGGSPLHFGNGTRLTVT.